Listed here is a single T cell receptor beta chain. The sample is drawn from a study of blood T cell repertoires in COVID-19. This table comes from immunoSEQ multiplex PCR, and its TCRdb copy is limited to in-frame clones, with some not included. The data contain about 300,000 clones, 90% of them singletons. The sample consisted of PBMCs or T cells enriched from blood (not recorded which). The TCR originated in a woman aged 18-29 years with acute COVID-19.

Written as DNA, the CDR3 is TGTGCCAGCAGCTTTTCAGGGGTCCTCACAGATACGCAGTATTTT. Translation gives CASSFSGVLTDTQYF. The chain couples TRBV7-9 to TRBJ2-3, with D possibly matching TRBD1 (6 bases). Looked up from germline, CDR1 is SEHNR and CDR2 is FQNEAQ (reference sequence). Trimming shortened V by 3 bases and J by 2 bases, and 12 bases separated the two germline ends. The CDR3 length is 15 residues.